This T cell receptor (beta chain) was identified in a study of T cell repertoires in cytomegalovirus infection. Germline V lookup: CDR1 DFQATT, CDR2 SNEGSKA (reference sequence). This CDR3 is 15 amino acids long. V lost 1 base and J lost 3; bases outside the gene matches: 6. TCRdb ran MiXCR on the reads and lists one entry per CDR3 protein. The repertoire holds 100,000 to 150,000 distinct CDR3 sequences, 20% to 30% seen once, with 34% in the top ten. Study-wide findings and caveats: HLA-C-restricted CMV-specific TCR beta clonotypes were dominant in the ex vivo response. Totalled public TCR beta family frequency picked out people who carried CMV plus the relevant HLA.

This clonotype was counted between two and nine times. Its antigen remains unknown. This clonotype was obtained from a human donor in good health (CMV status not recorded). Some clones in this sample may be carry-over from other donors' samples. The chain carries TRBV20-1 and TRBJ2-7, with 10 bases matching TRBD1. The source material was PBMCs, sequenced either directly or after in vitro stimulation (not recorded which). For the CDR3, the DNA is TGCAGTGCTAGAGTGCTCGGGACAGGGGACTACGAGCAGTACTTC. Translated, it gives CSARVLGTGDYEQYF.